One and the same sample provided the 19 T cell receptor beta chains below, sequenced in a study of glioma-infiltrating T cells. TCR alpha and beta CDR3 regions were amplified from RNA using iRepertoire nested multiplex PCR. TCRdb re-derived calls from the multiplex PCR reads in MiXCR, one entry per CDR3 protein. Of 85,000 to 110,000 distinct CDR3 sequences in the sample, about 30% are singletons; the top ten hold approximately 46%. The sample comprised glioma tissue, nonneoplastic brain tissue, or PBMCs (not recorded which). The source of these receptors is a human donor with low-grade glioma or glioblastoma, undergoing nonglioma brain surgery, or in good health (not recorded which).

J is TRBJ2-6 and V is TRBV19; weak D call: TRBD1 (6 bases). Trimming removed 3 bases at V and 2 bases at J, with 8 bases between. CDR3 length equals 15 residues. The V gene's germline CDR1 is LNHDA and CDR2 SQIVND (reference sequence). Here the CDR3 reads CASSISGAGANVLTF. For the CDR3, the DNA is TGTGCCAGTAGTATCTCAGGGGCTGGGGCCAACGTCCTGACTTTC. Variable domain in full (rest from reference TRBV19 and TRBJ2-6): DGGITQSPKYLFRKEGQNVTLSCEQNLNHDAMYWYRQDPGQGLRLIYYSQIVNDFQKGDIAEGYSVSREKKESFPLTVTSAQKNPTAFYLCASSISGAGANVLTFGAGSRLTVL.

Only a few counts were recorded for this clonotype. Just one base apart from a much larger clone, this may be a read error. V usage is TRBV27 and J usage is TRBJ2-3, with D hard to call. The germline CDR1 and CDR2 sequences are MNHEY and SMNVEV (reference sequence). V was trimmed by 0 bases and J by 4 bases, leaving 8 bases between them. The CDR3 has 14 residues. CDR3 residues: CASSLSGNADTQYF. The CDR3, as DNA: TGTGCCAGCAGTTTATCCGGCAACGCAGATACGCAGTATTTT.

This clonotype appeared once. The V gene is TRBV7-3, the J gene TRBJ2-5, with a possible D match to TRBD1 (6 bases). V was trimmed by 6 bases and J by 3 bases, leaving 17 bases between them. Germline CDR1 reads SGHTA; CDR2 reads FQGTGA. CDR3 length: 15 residues. The CDR3: CASRLGAGAEETQYF. The DNA for the CDR3 is TGTGCCAGCAGGCTGGGGGCAGGGGCGGAAGAGACCCAGTACTTC.

Concerning this clonotype: The junction and the germline gene differ at one end; a read error may be behind it. The CDR3 bases are TGTGCTAGTAGTATAGGCAGGGACAGCTACAATGAGCAGTTCTTC. As protein: CASSIGRDSYNEQFF. This chain uses TRBV19 with TRBJ2-1; TRBD1 aligns across 7 bases. The germline gives CDR1 LNHDA, CDR2 SQIVND (reference sequence). There are 15 residues in the CDR3. The complete variable domain, with remaining parts taken from reference TRBV19 and TRBJ2-1, reads DGGITQSPKYLFRKEGQNVTLSCEQNLNHDAMYWYRQDPGQGLRLIYYSQIVNDFQKGDIAEGYSVSREKKESFPLTVTSAQKNPTAFYLCASSIGRDSYNEQFFGPGTRLTVL.

With respect to this clonotype: This could be a read error, since a much larger clone is one nucleotide away. The V call is TRBV7-6, the J call TRBJ2-3, with D perhaps TRBD1 or TRBD2 (5 bases each). This CDR3 comprises 14 residues. Trimming took 3 bases from V and 2 from J, leaving 9 bases between them. CDR1 is SGHVS and CDR2 is FNYEAQ in the germline V gene. The CDR3 here is CASSFRGDTDTQYF. CDR3 sequence (DNA): TGTGCCAGCAGCTTTAGAGGGGACACAGATACGCAGTATTTT.

This clonotype has at least ten counts. V gene TRBV2 combines with J gene TRBJ1-6; D is uncertain. There are 12 residues in the CDR3. V lost 4 bases to trimming and J lost 14 bases, with 12 bases between them. Germline-derived CDR1 and CDR2 are SNHLY and FYNNEI. CDR3 coding DNA: TGTGCCAGCAGTGCTCTGTCCTACGCCCTCCACTTT. The encoded protein is CASSALSYALHF. Based on the CDR3 plus reference TRBV2 and TRBJ1-6, the full variable domain is EPEVTQTPSHQVTQMGQEVILRCVPISNHLYFYWYRQILGQKVEFLVSFYNNEISEKSEIFDDQFSVERPDGSNFTLKIRSTKLEDSAMYFCASSALSYALHFGNGTRLTVT.

The CDR3 sequence is CAISPDLQGLYSNSPLHF. The CDR3 DNA reads as TGTGCCATCAGCCCGGACCTACAGGGTCTGTATTCTAATTCACCCCTCCACTTT. This chain links TRBV6-5 with TRBJ1-6; weak D call: TRBD1 (6 bases). V lost 10 bases to trimming and J lost 6 bases, with 28 bases between them. This CDR3 spans 18 amino acids. Germline V gene sequence: CDR1 MNHEY, CDR2 SVGAGI.

This clonotype was seen repeatedly, ten times or more. The J gene is TRBJ1-5, the V gene TRBV12-3 or TRBV12-4; D is undetermined. The CDR3 totals 12 residues. Between the trimmed V and J ends, which lost 10 bases and 10 bases, there was a span of 17 bases. The CDR3 coding sequence is TGTGCCACCGGGAATTCCTTCTTTCCCCAGCATTTT. Protein sequence: CATGNSFFPQHF.

The chain employs TRBV7-2 and TRBJ2-7; 11 positions agree with TRBD2. The V segment lost 4 bases and the J segment 3 bases; nucleotides outside the gene matches: 5. CDR3 size: 15 residues. Germline V gives CDR1 SGHTA, CDR2 FQGNSA. This CDR3 is CASSSPGLAVYEQYF. The CDR3 nucleotides are TGTGCCAGCAGCTCCCCGGGACTAGCGGTCTACGAGCAGTACTTC.

This clonotype was counted many times. V gene TRBV7-2 combines with J gene TRBJ2-1; D may be TRBD2 (6 bases). Germline-derived CDR1 and CDR2 are SGHTA and FQGNSA. This CDR3 region has 15 residues. The ends were cut back, 5 bases at V and 4 bases at J, with 15 bases in the middle. As DNA, the CDR3 is TGTGCCAGCAGCCCAGGAGGGGCTGCATACAATGAGCAGTTCTTC. Translating it yields CASSPGGAAYNEQFF.

This clonotype showed up just a few times. The J gene is TRBJ1-5, the V gene TRBV7-9, with unresolved D. V lost 3 bases and J 0 bases, leaving 9 bases between the germline ends. CDR3 length: 15 amino acids. CDR1 and CDR2 (germline): SEHNR, FQNEAQ (reference sequence). The CDR3 sequence is CASSLGETSNQPQHF. The CDR3 region has the DNA TGTGCCAGCAGCTTGGGCGAGACTAGCAATCAGCCCCAGCATTTT.

This clonotype was recorded a few times. With a much larger clone just one base away, this may be a read error. V and J are TRBV6-2 or TRBV6-3 and TRBJ2-1; TRBD2 agrees at 7 bases. CDR3 length: 14 amino acids. Germline assignment: CDR1 MNHEY and CDR2 SVGEGT. CDR3 region: CASSYQRGGHEKFF. The CDR3 DNA sequence: TGTGCCAGCAGTTACCAGCGGGGAGGGCATGAGAAGTTCTTC.

There are a few counts of this clonotype. The chain joins TRBV7-2 to TRBJ1-2; TRBD1 agrees at 11 bases. V lost 3 bases to trimming and J lost 6 bases; unmatched junction nucleotides: 3. This CDR3 contains 14 residues. In germline, CDR1 is SGHTA, CDR2 FQGNSA. CDR3 DNA sequence: TGTGCCAGCAGCTTGGGACAGGGGGGAGATGGCTACACCTTC. Its protein is CASSLGQGGDGYTF.

To note about this clonotype: This may arise from a read error, as a much more abundant clone is one base away. The chain employs TRBV9 and TRBJ1-1; D gene ambiguous. This CDR3 spans 13 amino acids. The germline CDR1 and CDR2 sequences are SGDLS and YYNGEE. The CDR3 reads CARSVVWNTEAFF. The CDR3 DNA sequence: TGTGCCAGAAGCGTCGTCTGGAACACTGAAGCTTTCTTT.

The sample holds many counts of this clonotype. This sequence joins TRBV20-1 and TRBJ2-2; the D is unclear. Germline-derived CDR1 and CDR2 are DFQATT and SNEGSKA (reference sequence). V was shortened by 6 bases and J by 2 bases, with 4 bases between the two germline ends. The CDR3 spans 11 residues. CDR3 nucleotides: TGCAGTGCCATTAACACCGGGGAGCTGTTTTTT. It translates to CSAINTGELFF.

The chain couples TRBV3-1 to TRBJ1-2; D not certain. Trimming shortened V by 3 bases and J by 5 bases, and 7 bases separated the two germline ends. CDR3 length equals 12 residues. Germline CDR1 is LGHDT and CDR2 is YNNKEL (reference sequence). DNA of the CDR3: TGTGCCAGCAGCCAGCCCGAGTATGGCTACACCTTC. Protein: CASSQPEYGYTF.

This chain joins TRBV10-3 and TRBJ1-1; D call uncertain. V lost 0 bases and J lost 4, with 3 bases in between. Germline-derived CDR1 and CDR2 are ENHRY and SYGVKD. This CDR3 comprises 12 residues. The CDR3 is CAISESSTEAFF. As DNA, the CDR3 is TGTGCCATCAGTGAGTCGAGCACTGAAGCTTTCTTT.

Regarding this clonotype: Possible read error: a much larger clone is one base away. V gene TRBV2 combines with J gene TRBJ1-1, with D unclear. The V gene's germline CDR1 is SNHLY and CDR2 FYNNEI. CDR3 length: 14 residues. CDR3 in amino acids: CASPERPMNTEASF. DNA of the CDR3: TGTGCCAGTCCCGAACGGCCCATGAACACTGAAGCTTCCTTT.

Concerning this clonotype itself: This may be a read error: a much more frequent sequence differs by one nucleotide. The chain carries TRBV12-3 or TRBV12-4 and TRBJ1-5; a weak D match, TRBD1 (5 bases). This CDR3 is 13 amino acids long. V gave up 5 bases and J gave up 4 bases, with 9 bases separating them. CDR3 bases: TGTGCCAGCAGTCCAGACAGAAATCAGCCCCAGCATTTT. Its translation: CASSPDRNQPQHF.